The 26 T cell receptor beta chains below were found in one sample sequenced in a study of shared clonotypes between healthy human individuals. The table came from immunoSEQ multiplex PCR; TCRdb's copy has only in-frame clones and leaves some out. The sample holds millions of clones, over 85% seen once. Material: naive CD4+ T cells sorted from blood. The subset here: CD45RA+ positively selected. The source of these receptors is a young man in good health.

This clone was counted a single time. This sequence joins TRBV30 and TRBJ1-6, with D maybe TRBD1 (5 bases). Germline CDR1 is GTSNPN and CDR2 is SVGIG (reference sequence). The V end was cut by 4 bases, the J end by 9 bases, with 22 bases between. The CDR3 totals 16 residues. DNA for the CDR3: TGTGCCTGGACGATGGAGTTTAGGGGCGCTACTTCACCCCTCCACTTT. This codes for CAWTMEFRGATSPLHF. The whole variable domain, filled in from reference TRBV30 and TRBJ1-6, reads SQTIHQWPATLVQPVGSPLSLECTVEGTSNPNLYWYRQAAGRGLQLLFYSVGIGQISSEVPQNLSASRPQDRQFILSSKKLLLSDSGFYLCAWTMEFRGATSPLHFGNGTRLTVT.

This sequence joins TRBV7-8 and TRBJ2-7; the match to TRBD1 covers 7 bases. The trim removed 3 bases at V and 5 bases at J, leaving 10 bases unmatched. This CDR3 has 15 amino acids. Germline V gene data show CDR1 as SGHVS and CDR2 as FQNEAQ. Written as DNA, the CDR3 is TGTGCCAGCAGCTTTTACGGACAGGAGTGGGACGAGCAGTACTTC. Its translation: CASSFYGQEWDEQYF.

This rearrangement joins TRBV5-4 to TRBJ1-2; no clear D. From germline, CDR1 is SGHNT and CDR2 YYREEE (reference sequence). There are 16 residues in the CDR3. Trimming took off 0 bases at V and 2 bases at J, with 14 bases between the two ends. CDR3 bases: TGTGCCAGCAGCTTGGCCGTGGACCTAGGAAACTATGGCTACACCTTC. Residues: CASSLAVDLGNYGYTF.

In regard to this clone: At the DNA level, this CDR3 is encoded by other sequences in the same sample as well. This sequence joins TRBV7-9 and TRBJ2-5; no clear D gene. V was trimmed by 5 bases and J by 5 bases, leaving 12 bases between them. The CDR3 extends over 13 amino acids. CDR1 is SEHNR, CDR2 FQNEAQ, per germline (reference sequence). The CDR3 DNA is TGTGCCAGCAGCCTGGGCCCGGTTGAGACCCAGTACTTC. This gives the protein CASSLGPVETQYF.

The V and J genes are TRBV5-1 and TRBJ1-3; 10 bases align to TRBD1. The CDR3 has 17 residues. Germline V gene sequence: CDR1 SGHRS, CDR2 YFSETQ. Losses at the gene ends were 0 bases for V and 2 bases for J; bases not matched to a gene: 5. CDR3 DNA sequence: TGCGCCAGCAGCTTGGGGACAGGGGGAGTCGCTGGAAACACCATATATTTT. Translating it yields CASSLGTGGVAGNTIYF.

To note about this clone: The sample carries other DNA sequences with the same CDR3. The chain employs TRBV18 and TRBJ1-1; weak D call: TRBD1 (5 bases). Trimming took 6 bases from V and 1 from J, leaving 9 bases between them. CDR1 and CDR2 (germline): KGHSH, LQKENI. CDR3 size: 13 residues. CDR3 nucleotide sequence: TGTGCCAGCTCTCCAACAGGGAACACTGAAGCTTTCTTT. The encoded protein is CASSPTGNTEAFF.

This sequence joins TRBV4-3 and TRBJ1-6; tentatively, D is TRBD1 (5 bases). Per germline, CDR1 LGHNA and CDR2 YSLEER. The V end was cut by 5 bases, the J end by 6 bases, with 11 bases between. This CDR3 has 14 amino acids. This CDR3 is CASSERDLNSPLHF. CDR3 DNA sequence: TGCGCCAGCAGCGAACGGGACCTTAATTCACCCCTCCACTTT.

The CDR3, as DNA: TGTGCCATCAGTAAGACAGGTATCAACACCGGGGAGCTGTTTTTT. It translates to CAISKTGINTGELFF. The gene calls are TRBV10-3 and TRBJ2-2; a weak D match, TRBD1 (6 bases). Per the germline V gene, CDR1 is ENHRY and CDR2 is SYGVKD. Trimming cost V 5 bases and J 2 bases, with 12 bases left between them. This CDR3 region has 15 residues.

V usage is TRBV28 and J usage is TRBJ1-6; TRBD1 is a possible D gene (6 bases). The V gene lost 2 bases and the J gene lost 5 bases, with 10 bases spanning the gap. CDR3 length: 15 residues. In germline, CDR1 is MDHEN, CDR2 SYDVKM. The CDR3: CASSLRDTHNSPLHF. CDR3 bases: TGTGCCAGCAGTTTAAGGGACACCCATAATTCACCCCTCCACTTT.

This clone showed up just once. The chain links TRBV7-3 to TRBJ2-5; the D gene is possibly TRBD1 (5 bases). Trimming left V 6 bases short and J 1 base short, with 12 bases between. CDR1 and CDR2 (germline): SGHTA, FQGTGA. This CDR3 is built from 14 residues. CDR3 bases: TGTGCCAGCAGTCTAACAGGCATCCAAGAGACCCAGTACTTC. Translation: CASSLTGIQETQYF. Full variable domain (remainder filled in from reference TRBV7-3 and TRBJ2-5): GAGVSQTPSNKVTEKGKYVELRCDPISGHTALYWYRQSLGQGPEFLIYFQGTGAADDSGLPNDRFFAVRPEGSVSTLKIQRTERGDSAVYLCASSLTGIQETQYFGPGTRLLVL.

The V and J genes are TRBV29-1 and TRBJ2-1, with 10 nucleotides matching TRBD2. V lost 4 bases, J lost 4 bases, and 7 bases stayed unmatched. Germline V gene lookup returns CDR1 SQVTM and CDR2 ANQGSEA. The CDR3 length is 15 residues. As DNA, the CDR3 is TGCAGCGTTGTGCTCCTAGCGGGGGTATACAATGAGCAGTTCTTC. Translating it yields CSVVLLAGVYNEQFF.

The J gene is TRBJ1-1, the V gene TRBV6-5; TRBD1 matches 11 bases. The germline V gene encodes CDR1 MNHEY and CDR2 SVGAGI. Germline trimming cut 4 bases from V and 6 bases from J; bases unmatched to any gene: 1. This CDR3 has 13 residues. The CDR3 DNA sequence: TGTGCCAGCAGTTGGACAGGGGGCTCTGAAGCTTTCTTT. Protein product: CASSWTGGSEAFF.

The chain combines TRBV15 with TRBJ1-5, with D perhaps matching TRBD1 (6 bases). The CDR3 is made up of 15 amino acids. The germline V gene encodes CDR1 LNHNV and CDR2 YYDKDF (reference sequence). Trimming cost V 0 bases and J 5 bases, with 11 bases left between them. CDR3 bases: TGTGCCACCAGCAGAGATCAGGGGAACTATCAGCCCCAGCATTTT. Translation: CATSRDQGNYQPQHF.

The V call is TRBV30, the J call TRBJ2-5, with D possibly being TRBD2 (5 bases). Germline-derived CDR1 and CDR2 are GTSNPN and SVGIG (reference sequence). The V gene lost 5 bases and the J gene lost 0 bases, with 31 bases spanning the gap. CDR3 length equals 20 residues. CDR3 loop: CAWDGTLLGREITYQETQYF. CDR3 sequence (DNA): TGTGCCTGGGATGGCACGTTGTTGGGCCGGGAAATTACGTACCAAGAGACCCAGTACTTC.

The genes are TRBV4-1 and TRBJ2-5, with 10 bases matching TRBD1. The CDR3 runs to 19 residues. With V trimmed by 0 bases and J by 5 bases, 15 bases remained unmatched. CDR1 and CDR2 (germline): MGHRA, YSYEKL. The CDR3 DNA reads as TGCGCCAGCAGCCAAGATTCCCGGGACAGGGGAGTTGTTAGGGAGACCCAGTACTTC. Amino acid sequence: CASSQDSRDRGVVRETQYF.

This clone was detected only once. J is TRBJ1-1 and V is TRBV15, with no clear D. The CDR3 is made up of 12 amino acids. The germline V gene encodes CDR1 LNHNV and CDR2 YYDKDF (reference sequence). V lost 3 bases to trimming and J lost 2 bases, with 4 bases between them. Written as DNA, the CDR3 is TGTGCCACCAGCAGGATTAACACTGAAGCTTTCTTT. Translation: CATSRINTEAFF.

The CDR3 here is CASSLDTGGRSPLHF. The CDR3 bases are TGTGCCAGCAGCTTGGATACAGGGGGTAGGTCACCCCTCCACTTT. V gene TRBV5-5 combines with J gene TRBJ1-6; 8 positions agree with TRBD1. With 0 bases clipped from V and 10 bases from J, the junction kept 6 bases outside the gene matches. The V gene's germline CDR1 is SGHKS and CDR2 YYEKEE (reference sequence). CDR3 size: 15 residues.

CDR3 DNA: TGTGCCAGCAGTTTTCAGAACAGACCGAATCAGCCCCAGCATTTT. It encodes CASSFQNRPNQPQHF. The chain combines TRBV28 with TRBJ1-5; D gene ambiguous. Trimming pared 3 bases from V and 4 bases from J, leaving 13 bases between. This CDR3 has 15 amino acids. The germline CDR1 and CDR2 sequences are MDHEN and SYDVKM. Complete variable domain (other parts from reference TRBV28 and TRBJ1-5): DVKVTQSSRYLVKRTGEKVFLECVQDMDHENMFWYRQDPGLGLRLIYFSYDVKMKEKGDIPEGYSVSREKKERFSLILESASTNQTSMYLCASSFQNRPNQPQHFGDGTRLSIL.

In the case of this clone: A much larger clone sits a single nucleotide away, making a read error possible. The V gene is TRBV9, the J gene TRBJ2-7; D remains unclear. The CDR3 runs 11 residues. V lost 4 bases, J lost 2 bases, and 4 bases lay in between. CDR1 and CDR2 (germline): SGDLS, YYNGEE. The CDR3: CASSSPYEQYF. The CDR3 DNA reads as TGTGCCAGCAGCTCCCCCTACGAGCAGTACTTC.

This sequence joins TRBV29-1 and TRBJ1-2; 8 nucleotides align to TRBD1. This CDR3 has 13 residues. Germline assignment: CDR1 SQVTM and CDR2 ANQGSEA. With V trimmed by 1 base and J by 7 bases, 5 bases remained unmatched. In DNA, the CDR3 is TGCAGCGTTGAAGTTACAGGGGGTGGTGGCTACACCTTC. This encodes CSVEVTGGGGYTF. The full variable domain, its missing parts supplied by reference TRBV29-1 and TRBJ1-2, is SAVISQKPSRDICQRGTSLTIQCQVDSQVTMMFWYRQQPGQSLTLIATANQGSEATYESGFVIDKFPISRPNLTFSTLTVSNMSPEDSSIYLCSVEVTGGGGYTFGSGTRLTVV.

This clone showed up just once. This sequence joins TRBV9 and TRBJ1-2, with no clear D. Germline V lookup: CDR1 SGDLS, CDR2 YYNGEE. This CDR3 comprises 16 residues. Trimming removed 0 bases at V and 6 bases at J, with 18 bases between. The CDR3 loop reads CASSVAFDGTKDGYTF. The CDR3 DNA is TGTGCCAGCAGCGTAGCTTTTGATGGAACGAAAGATGGCTACACCTTC. The variable domain in full, with the rest retrieved from reference TRBV9 and TRBJ1-2, is DSGVTQTPKHLITATGQRVTLRCSPRSGDLSVYWYQQSLDQGLQFLIQYYNGEERAKGNILERFSAQQFPDLHSELNLSSLELGDSALYFCASSVAFDGTKDGYTFGSGTRLTVV.

A note on this clone: Other DNA variants within this sample encode the same CDR3. The J gene is TRBJ2-7, the V gene TRBV6-5; D possibly matches TRBD1 or TRBD2 (6 bases each). The CDR3 sequence is 14 residues long. With 5 bases removed from V and 0 bases from J, the gap between germline ends came to 11 bases. From germline, CDR1 is MNHEY and CDR2 SVGAGI. The CDR3 DNA sequence: TGTGCCAGCAGTCCCCGGGGGCTCTCCTACGAGCAGTACTTC. Translated: CASSPRGLSYEQYF.

The rearrangement joins TRBV10-1 to TRBJ2-3, with 7 bases lining up with TRBD1. Germline lookup yields CDR1 WNHNN and CDR2 SYGVQD (reference sequence). V shed 3 bases and J 3 bases; nucleotides not matched to a gene: 3. The CDR3 consists of 14 residues. The CDR3: CASSDEGATDTQYF. The CDR3 coding sequence is TGCGCCAGCAGTGACGAGGGGGCGACAGATACGCAGTATTTT.

The genes are TRBV10-1 and TRBJ1-2, with 8 nucleotides matching TRBD1. CDR1 and CDR2 (germline): WNHNN, SYGVQD (reference sequence). V shed 4 bases and J 6 bases; nucleotides not matched to a gene: 4. CDR3 length equals 13 residues. DNA of the CDR3: TGCGCCAGCAGTGGACAGGGGCCCGATGGCTACACCTTC. This sequence encodes CASSGQGPDGYTF.

J is TRBJ1-4 and V is TRBV27, with 9 bases identical to TRBD1. V lost 6 bases and J lost 4; bases outside the gene matches: 3. The germline V gene has CDR1 MNHEY and CDR2 SMNVEV (reference sequence). The CDR3 covers 14 residues. Written as DNA, the CDR3 is TGTGCCAGCAGACCGACAGGGGGTAATGAAAAACTGTTTTTT. Translation: CASRPTGGNEKLFF.

CDR3 nucleotides: TGTGCCACCAGCAGAGGGGGCGATATGACTAGCACAGATACGCAGTATTTT. Protein: CATSRGGDMTSTDTQYF. This rearrangement joins TRBV15 to TRBJ2-3; weak D call: TRBD1 (5 bases). Germline V gives CDR1 LNHNV, CDR2 YYDKDF (reference sequence). The CDR3 runs 17 residues. V was trimmed by 1 base and J by 0 bases, leaving 14 bases between them.